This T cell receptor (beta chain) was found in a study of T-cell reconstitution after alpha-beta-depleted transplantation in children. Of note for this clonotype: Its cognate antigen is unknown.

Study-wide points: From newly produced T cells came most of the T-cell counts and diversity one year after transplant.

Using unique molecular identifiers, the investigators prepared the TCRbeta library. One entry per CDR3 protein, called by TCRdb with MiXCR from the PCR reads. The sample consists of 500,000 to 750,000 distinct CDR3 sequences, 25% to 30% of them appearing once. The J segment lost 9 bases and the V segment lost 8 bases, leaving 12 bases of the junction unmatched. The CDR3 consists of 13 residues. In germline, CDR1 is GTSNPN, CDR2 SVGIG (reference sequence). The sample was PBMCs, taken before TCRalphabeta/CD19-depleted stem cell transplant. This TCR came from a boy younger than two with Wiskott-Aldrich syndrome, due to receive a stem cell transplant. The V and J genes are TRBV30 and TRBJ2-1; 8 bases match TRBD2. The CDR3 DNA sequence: TGTGCCAGGGGGTTAGCGGGAAACGGTGAGCAGTTCTTC. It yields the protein CARGLAGNGEQFF.